The sequence of this T cell receptor beta chain was determined in a study of T cells after yellow fever vaccination. The 5'RACE template-switching step produced TCR cDNA and added a universal primer site and UMIs. TCRdb re-derived calls from the 5' RACE reads in MiXCR, one entry per CDR3 protein. The sample lists a few hundred thousand distinct CDR3 sequences, approximately 3% occurring once. Germline V CDR1 and CDR2: SGHVS, FQNEAQ. The CDR3 consists of 18 residues. V gave up 0 bases and J gave up 3 bases; unmatched junction bases: 10. This clonotype was counted between two and nine times. This receptor was obtained from a man aged 18 to 29 who received the YFV17D yellow fever vaccine. The specimen comprised CD4+ T cells sorted from PBMCs, sampled 10 days after the yellow fever booster vaccination. The chain links TRBV7-8 to TRBJ1-5; 8 bases agree with TRBD1. For the CDR3, the DNA is TGTGCCAGCAGCTTAGCAAGCAGACAGGGGAACTTCAATCAGCCCCAGCATTTT. It specifies CASSLASRQGNFNQPQHF.